The 29 T cell receptor beta chains below were found in one sample sequenced in a study of OX40 agonist ivuxolimab in advanced cancers. Here immunoSEQ multiplex PCR was the method, and the copy in TCRdb shows in-frame clones only, minus some. Found here are tens of thousands of clones, about 90% of them singletons; the top ten hold more than 25%. The sample consisted of CD4+ or CD8+ T cells sorted from blood, taken in a trial of the OX40 agonist ivuxolimab. These receptors were collected from an adult with an advanced solid tumor such as melanoma, head and neck, liver or kidney cancer.

The DNA of the CDR3 is TGCGCCAGCAGCTTGGTTCAAGCCGAGAGCTCCTACGAGCAGTACTTC. It yields the protein CASSLVQAESSYEQYF. This chain uses TRBV5-1 with TRBJ2-7; D call uncertain. Germline V CDR1 and CDR2: SGHRS, YFSETQ. V gave up 0 bases and J gave up 0 bases, with 13 bases separating them. The CDR3 has 16 amino acids.

This clone has only one observation. V is TRBV6-6 and J is TRBJ1-4; D remains ambiguous. This CDR3 spans 14 amino acids. V was cut by 7 bases and J by 8 bases, with 17 bases left in between. From germline, CDR1 is MNHNY and CDR2 SVGAGI (reference sequence). This CDR3 reads CASIPDRFEEKLFF. The CDR3 DNA follows: TGTGCCAGCATCCCGGACCGGTTTGAGGAAAAACTGTTTTTT.

The chain employs TRBV19 and TRBJ2-7; unclear D gene. The CDR3 has 12 amino acids. Per the germline V gene, CDR1 is LNHDA and CDR2 is SQIVND (reference sequence). V lost 3 bases, J lost 7 bases, and 10 bases lay in between. The CDR3 bases are TGTGCCAGTAGTATCGTGGGAAATGAGCAGTACTTC. Translation: CASSIVGNEQYF.

The CDR3 reads CASSVVSSRSYNEQFF. In DNA form, the CDR3 reads TGTGCCAGCAGCGTAGTGTCTAGCCGCTCCTACAATGAGCAGTTCTTC. The V and J genes are TRBV9 and TRBJ2-1; tentatively, D is TRBD2 (5 bases). V was trimmed by 0 bases and J by 0 bases, leaving 10 bases between them. CDR1 and CDR2 (germline): SGDLS, YYNGEE. This CDR3 is 16 amino acids long.

This sequence joins TRBV7-9 and TRBJ1-1; TRBD1 aligns across 8 bases. CDR3 length equals 14 residues. Germline trimming cut 2 bases from V and 5 bases from J; bases unmatched to any gene: 4. CDR1 is SEHNR and CDR2 is FQNEAQ in the germline V gene (reference sequence). CDR3 amino acids: CASSLTTGVTEAFF. The DNA for the CDR3 is TGTGCCAGCAGCTTAACGACAGGGGTGACTGAAGCTTTCTTT. Full variable domain (missing parts from reference TRBV7-9 and TRBJ1-1): DTGVSQNPRHKITKRGQNVTFRCDPISEHNRLYWYRQTLGQGPEFLTYFQNEAQLEKSRLLSDRFSAERPKGSFSTLEIQRTEQGDSAMYLCASSLTTGVTEAFFGQGTRLTVV.

This chain uses TRBV2 with TRBJ2-7, with D tentatively TRBD1 (5 bases). This CDR3 is built from 12 residues. V lost 8 bases to trimming and J lost 4 bases, with 12 bases between them. Germline V lookup: CDR1 SNHLY, CDR2 FYNNEI. The CDR3 here is CASESRGYEQYF. In nucleotides, the CDR3 is TGTGCCAGCGAGTCTAGGGGTTACGAGCAGTACTTC.

The chain joins TRBV10-2 to TRBJ1-2; perhaps TRBD1 as D (5 bases). V was trimmed by 2 bases and J by 1 base, leaving 11 bases between them. This CDR3 comprises 15 residues. CDR1 and CDR2 from the germline V gene are WSHSY and SAAADI. Here the CDR3 DNA reads TGCGCCAGCAGTGAGACAGGCCTTATTAACTATGGCTACACCTTC. Its protein is CASSETGLINYGYTF.

This clone was counted only a few times. CDR3 protein: CASSESRGGTYEQYF. The CDR3 DNA reads TGTGCCAGCAGTGAGAGTAGAGGCGGAACCTACGAGCAGTACTTC. The chain is built from TRBV2 and TRBJ2-7; D uncertain. Germline values: CDR1 SNHLY, CDR2 FYNNEI. The CDR3 is 15 amino acids. Trimming took off 3 bases at V and 2 bases at J, with 14 bases between the two ends.

The chain has TRBV11-2 and TRBJ1-1; D remains unclear. This CDR3 region has 10 residues. Deletions cut 0 bases from V and 7 bases from J, with 0 bases between. Germline CDR1 and CDR2: SGHAT and FQNNGV. The CDR3 sequence is CASSLDEAFF. CDR3 DNA sequence: TGTGCCAGCAGCTTAGATGAAGCTTTCTTT.

The chain uses TRBV7-9 and TRBJ2-7; possible D gene TRBD1, 6 bases. This CDR3 has 12 amino acids. Trimming removed 5 bases at V and 6 bases at J, with 11 bases between. CDR1 is SEHNR, CDR2 FQNEAQ, per germline (reference sequence). In DNA, the CDR3 is TGTGCCAGCAGCCTACAGGGAACCGAGCAGTACTTC. Translating gives CASSLQGTEQYF.

CDR3 protein: CASSLHFSYEQYF. The CDR3 nucleotides read TGTGCCAGCAGCTTGCATTTCTCCTACGAGCAGTACTTC. The chain couples TRBV11-3 to TRBJ2-7; D is ambiguous. Germline loops: CDR1 SGHNT, CDR2 YENEEA. The CDR3 spans 13 residues. V was shortened by 3 bases and J by 0 bases, with 6 bases between the two germline ends.

The J gene is TRBJ1-1, the V gene TRBV25-1; D perhaps matches TRBD1 (6 bases). The CDR3 covers 13 residues. V was pared by 4 bases and J by 5 bases, with 11 bases between. Germline CDR1 is MGHDK and CDR2 is SYGVNS. CDR3 bases: TGTGCCAGCAGTGGGAGGGGGGAGACTGAAGCTTTCTTT. Residues: CASSGRGETEAFF.

The rearrangement links TRBV15 to TRBJ1-4, with TRBD1 identical over 7 bases. There are 16 residues in the CDR3. Germline-derived CDR1 and CDR2 are LNHNV and YYDKDF (reference sequence). V dropped 0 bases and J dropped 5; count of bases not matched to a gene: 6. In DNA, the CDR3 is TGTGCCACCAGCAGAGATAGGACAGGAGGCAATGAAAAACTGTTTTTT. It translates to CATSRDRTGGNEKLFF. Full variable domain (remainder filled in from reference TRBV15 and TRBJ1-4): DAMVIQNPRYQVTQFGKPVTLSCSQTLNHNVMYWYQQKSSQAPKLLFHYYDKDFNNEADTPDNFQSRRPNTSFCFLDIRSPGLGDTAMYLCATSRDRTGGNEKLFFGSGTQLSVL.

The chain couples TRBV28 to TRBJ2-7, with D perhaps assigned TRBD1 or TRBD2 (5 bases each). The CDR3 totals 14 residues. The V gene lost 8 bases and the J gene lost 5 bases, with 19 bases spanning the gap. Per the germline V gene, CDR1 is MDHEN and CDR2 is SYDVKM. CDR3 nucleotide sequence: TGTGCCAGCGGGGACGGTAGCCTTCCCGACGAGCAGTACTTC. Translating gives CASGDGSLPDEQYF. The full variable domain, with the rest looked up from reference TRBV28 and TRBJ2-7, is DVKVTQSSRYLVKRTGEKVFLECVQDMDHENMFWYRQDPGLGLRLIYFSYDVKMKEKGDIPEGYSVSREKKERFSLILESASTNQTSMYLCASGDGSLPDEQYFGPGTRLTVT.

This chain joins TRBV29-1 and TRBJ2-1; 7 bases are a match to TRBD2. Per the germline V gene, CDR1 is SQVTM and CDR2 is ANQGSEA. This CDR3 contains 13 residues. Trimming at V came to 4 bases and at J to 8 bases, leaving 8 bases not matched to a gene. The chain's CDR3 is CSVVGLLMDEQFF. As DNA, the CDR3 is TGCAGCGTTGTGGGACTACTAATGGATGAGCAGTTCTTC.

This clone was observed a few times. The chain is built from TRBV10-3 and TRBJ2-3; 7 bases align to TRBD2. Germline V gives CDR1 ENHRY, CDR2 SYGVKD. The V and J ends lost 2 bases and 7 bases, in that order; junction bases with no gene match: 12. The CDR3 is 16 amino acids. In nucleotides, the CDR3 is TGTGCCATCAGTGAGGTATTAGCGGGTGGCCAGAATACGCAGTATTTT. As protein: CAISEVLAGGQNTQYF.

The V gene is TRBV4-2, the J gene TRBJ2-5; D tentatively fits TRBD1 or TRBD2 (6 bases each). This CDR3 has 14 amino acids. Germline CDR1 and CDR2: LGHNA and YNFKEQ. Trimming removed 3 bases at V and 2 bases at J, with 10 bases between. The CDR3 loop reads CASSHGGLQETQYF. CDR3 bases: TGTGCCAGCAGCCATGGGGGGCTTCAAGAGACCCAGTACTTC.

This chain joins TRBV2 and TRBJ2-5; 7 nucleotides agree with TRBD2. Germline-derived CDR1 and CDR2 are SNHLY and FYNNEI. Trimming removed 1 base from V and 8 bases from J; junction bases left unmatched: 1. This CDR3 has 12 amino acids. For the CDR3, the DNA is TGTGCCAGCAGTGAAGAGCGGGGAACCCAGTACTTC. Translated: CASSEERGTQYF.

The V and J genes are TRBV27 and TRBJ1-1, with D perhaps matching TRBD1 (6 bases). The germline V gene has CDR1 MNHEY and CDR2 SMNVEV (reference sequence). The CDR3 extends over 13 amino acids. Deletions cut 5 bases from V and 4 bases from J, with 11 bases between. The CDR3 reads CASSQGRSTEAFF. The CDR3 DNA reads as TGTGCCAGCAGTCAGGGGAGGAGCACTGAAGCTTTCTTT.

This chain connects TRBV6-5 to TRBJ1-5; 8 nucleotides align to TRBD1. Trimming cost V 6 bases and J 8 bases; bases outside gene matches: 6. CDR1 is MNHEY and CDR2 is SVGAGI in the germline V gene. CDR3 size: 13 residues. CDR3 region: CASRAYRGKPQHF. In DNA, the CDR3 is TGTGCCAGCAGGGCTTACAGGGGGAAGCCCCAGCATTTT.

The chain recombines TRBV6-5 with TRBJ1-6; D remains ambiguous. The CDR3 runs 13 residues. The V end lost 7 bases, the J end lost 9 bases, and 13 bases lay between the germline ends. The germline CDR1 and CDR2 sequences are MNHEY and SVGAGI. DNA of the CDR3: TGTGCCAGCAAGGAGGAGATTGGTTCACCCCTCCACTTT. The encoded protein is CASKEEIGSPLHF.

This chain links TRBV27 with TRBJ1-5, with D maybe TRBD1 (5 bases). The CDR3 sequence is 16 residues long. CDR1 is MNHEY, CDR2 SMNVEV, per germline (reference sequence). Trimming shortened V by 2 bases and J by 3 bases, and 14 bases separated the two germline ends. The CDR3 loop reads CASSLIGGGFNQPQHF. CDR3 DNA sequence: TGTGCCAGCAGTTTAATCGGTGGGGGGTTCAATCAGCCCCAGCATTTT.

This clone came up once. This chain uses TRBV29-1 with TRBJ2-5; D gene unclear. Trimming stripped 4 bases from V and 4 bases from J, with 7 bases between. CDR3 length: 11 amino acids. Germline V gene lookup returns CDR1 SQVTM and CDR2 ANQGSEA. The DNA of the CDR3 is TGCAGCGTTGTCGGTCGAGAGACCCAGTACTTC. It yields the protein CSVVGRETQYF.

This clone was observed a few times. The chain has TRBV19 and TRBJ2-3; D not certain. Germline CDR1 is LNHDA and CDR2 is SQIVND (reference sequence). Deletions cut 1 base from V and 0 bases from J, with 11 bases between. This CDR3 has 16 amino acids. The CDR3 protein is CASSIGASTSTDTQYF. The DNA of the CDR3 is TGTGCCAGTAGTATAGGGGCTTCTACTAGCACAGATACGCAGTATTTT. The full variable domain, in which reference TRBV19 and TRBJ2-3 provide the parts outside the CDR3, is DGGITQSPKYLFRKEGQNVTLSCEQNLNHDAMYWYRQDPGQGLRLIYYSQIVNDFQKGDIAEGYSVSREKKESFPLTVTSAQKNPTAFYLCASSIGASTSTDTQYFGPGTRLTVL.

The V and J genes are TRBV5-1 and TRBJ1-3; 10 bases line up with TRBD1. V lost 0 bases and J lost 2; bases outside the gene matches: 5. From germline, CDR1 is SGHRS and CDR2 YFSETQ. This CDR3 has 17 amino acids. CDR3 sequence reads: CASSLVEGQGTGNTIYF. The CDR3 DNA follows: TGCGCCAGCAGCTTGGTTGAGGGACAGGGGACTGGAAACACCATATATTTT.

This clone was found once. The gene calls are TRBV27 and TRBJ2-2; D is unclear. With 2 bases removed from V and 5 bases from J, the gap between germline ends came to 0 bases. This CDR3 comprises 11 residues. Germline CDR1 reads MNHEY; CDR2 reads SMNVEV (reference sequence). For the CDR3, the DNA is TGTGCCAGCAGTTTAACCGGGGAGCTGTTTTTT. This translates into CASSLTGELFF.

In this sample, this clone turned up a few times. The chain carries TRBV27 and TRBJ1-2; D may be TRBD1 (5 bases). The V end lost 0 bases, the J end lost 9 bases, and 11 bases lay between the germline ends. CDR1 and CDR2 from the germline V gene are MNHEY and SMNVEV (reference sequence). The CDR3 loop spans 13 amino acids. The CDR3 DNA sequence: TGTGCCAGCAGTTTATCCCCAGGGAACAGCTACACCTTC. Protein: CASSLSPGNSYTF.

V and J are TRBV19 and TRBJ1-5, with a possible D match to TRBD1 (5 bases). V lost 3 bases and J lost 5, with 14 bases in between. Per germline, CDR1 LNHDA and CDR2 SQIVND (reference sequence). The CDR3 totals 15 residues. CDR3 sequence reads: CASSIRSGGDQPQHF. Written as DNA, the CDR3 is TGTGCCAGTAGTATTAGGTCGGGGGGTGATCAGCCCCAGCATTTT.

V gene TRBV27 combines with J gene TRBJ2-7; 8 bases align to TRBD1. V gave up 2 bases and J gave up 5 bases; unmatched junction bases: 5. Germline CDR1 MNHEY, CDR2 SMNVEV (reference sequence). The CDR3 consists of 14 residues. The CDR3 region has the DNA TGTGCCAGCAGTTTAATCGGACAGGGCAACGAGCAGTACTTC. This gives the protein CASSLIGQGNEQYF.